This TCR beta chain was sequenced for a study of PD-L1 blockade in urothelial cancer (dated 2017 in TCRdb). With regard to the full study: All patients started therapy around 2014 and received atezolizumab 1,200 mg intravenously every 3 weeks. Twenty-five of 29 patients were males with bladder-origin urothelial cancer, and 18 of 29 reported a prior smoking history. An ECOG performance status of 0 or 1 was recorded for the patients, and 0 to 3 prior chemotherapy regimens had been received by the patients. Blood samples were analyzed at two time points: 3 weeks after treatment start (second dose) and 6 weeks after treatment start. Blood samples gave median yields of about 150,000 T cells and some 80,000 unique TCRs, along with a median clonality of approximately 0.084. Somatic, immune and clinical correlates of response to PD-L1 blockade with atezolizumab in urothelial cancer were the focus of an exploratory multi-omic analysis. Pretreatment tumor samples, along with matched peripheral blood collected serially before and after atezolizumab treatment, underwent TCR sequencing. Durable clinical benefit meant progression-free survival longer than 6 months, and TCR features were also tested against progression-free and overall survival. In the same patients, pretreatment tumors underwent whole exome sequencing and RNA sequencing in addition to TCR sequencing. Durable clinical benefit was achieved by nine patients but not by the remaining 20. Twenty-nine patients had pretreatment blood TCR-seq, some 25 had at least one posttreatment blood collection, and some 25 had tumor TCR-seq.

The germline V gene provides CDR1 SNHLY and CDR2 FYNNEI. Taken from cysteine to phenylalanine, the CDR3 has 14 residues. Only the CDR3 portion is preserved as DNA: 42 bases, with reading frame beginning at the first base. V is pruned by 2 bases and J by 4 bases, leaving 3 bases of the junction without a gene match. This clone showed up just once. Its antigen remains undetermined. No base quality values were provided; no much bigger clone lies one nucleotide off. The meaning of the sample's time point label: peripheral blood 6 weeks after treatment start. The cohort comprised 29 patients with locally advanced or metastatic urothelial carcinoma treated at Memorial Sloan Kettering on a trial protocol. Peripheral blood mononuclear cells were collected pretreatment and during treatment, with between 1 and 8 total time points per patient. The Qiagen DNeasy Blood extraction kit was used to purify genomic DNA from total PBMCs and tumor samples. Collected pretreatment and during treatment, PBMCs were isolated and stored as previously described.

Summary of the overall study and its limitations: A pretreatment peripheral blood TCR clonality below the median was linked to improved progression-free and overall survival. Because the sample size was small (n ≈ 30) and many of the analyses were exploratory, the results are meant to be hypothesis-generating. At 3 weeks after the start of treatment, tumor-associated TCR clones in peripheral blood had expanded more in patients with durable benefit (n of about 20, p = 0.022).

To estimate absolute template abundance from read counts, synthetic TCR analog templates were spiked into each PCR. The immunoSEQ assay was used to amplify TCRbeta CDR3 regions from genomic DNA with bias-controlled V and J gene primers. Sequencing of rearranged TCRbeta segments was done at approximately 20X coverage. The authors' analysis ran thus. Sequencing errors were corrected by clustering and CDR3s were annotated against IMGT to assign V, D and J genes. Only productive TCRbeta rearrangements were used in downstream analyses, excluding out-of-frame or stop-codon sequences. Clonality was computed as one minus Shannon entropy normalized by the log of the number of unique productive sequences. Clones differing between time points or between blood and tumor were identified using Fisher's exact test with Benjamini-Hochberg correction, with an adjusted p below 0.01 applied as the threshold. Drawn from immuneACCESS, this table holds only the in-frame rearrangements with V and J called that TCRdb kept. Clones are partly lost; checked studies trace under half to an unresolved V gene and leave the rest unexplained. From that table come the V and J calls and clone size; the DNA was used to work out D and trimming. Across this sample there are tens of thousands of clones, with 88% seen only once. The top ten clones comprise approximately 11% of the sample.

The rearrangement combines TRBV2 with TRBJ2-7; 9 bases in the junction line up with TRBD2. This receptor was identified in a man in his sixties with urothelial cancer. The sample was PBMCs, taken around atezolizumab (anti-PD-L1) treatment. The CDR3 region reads CASSELAGPYEQYF. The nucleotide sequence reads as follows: TGTGCCAGCAGTGAACTAGCGGGGCCTTACGAGCAGTACTTC.